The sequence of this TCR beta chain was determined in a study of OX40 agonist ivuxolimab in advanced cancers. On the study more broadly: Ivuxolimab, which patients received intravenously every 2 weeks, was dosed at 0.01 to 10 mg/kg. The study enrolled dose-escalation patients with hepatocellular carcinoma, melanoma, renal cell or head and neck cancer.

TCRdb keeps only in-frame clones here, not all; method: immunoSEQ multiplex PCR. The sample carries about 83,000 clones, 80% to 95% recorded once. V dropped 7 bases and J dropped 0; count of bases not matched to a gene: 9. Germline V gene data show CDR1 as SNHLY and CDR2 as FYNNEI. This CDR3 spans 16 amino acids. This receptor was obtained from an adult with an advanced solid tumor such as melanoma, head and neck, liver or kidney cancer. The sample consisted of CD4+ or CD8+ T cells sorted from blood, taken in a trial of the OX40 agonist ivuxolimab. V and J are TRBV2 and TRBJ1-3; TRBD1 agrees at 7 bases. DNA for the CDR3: TGTGCCAGCAACCGGGACAGCATGAACTCTGGAAACACCATATATTTT. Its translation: CASNRDSMNSGNTIYF.